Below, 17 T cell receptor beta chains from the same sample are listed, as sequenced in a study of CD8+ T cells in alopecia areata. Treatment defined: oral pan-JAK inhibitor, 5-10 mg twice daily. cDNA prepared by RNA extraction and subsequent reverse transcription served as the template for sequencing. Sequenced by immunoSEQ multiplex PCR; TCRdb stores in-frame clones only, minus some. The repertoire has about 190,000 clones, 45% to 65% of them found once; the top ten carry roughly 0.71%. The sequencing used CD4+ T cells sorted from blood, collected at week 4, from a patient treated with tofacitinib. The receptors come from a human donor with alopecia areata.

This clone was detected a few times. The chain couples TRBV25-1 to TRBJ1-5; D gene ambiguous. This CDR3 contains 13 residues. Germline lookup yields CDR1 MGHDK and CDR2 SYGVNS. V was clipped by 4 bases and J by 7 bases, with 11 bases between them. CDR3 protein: CASSGGTRQPQHF. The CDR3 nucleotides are TGTGCCAGCAGTGGGGGAACAAGGCAGCCCCAGCATTTT. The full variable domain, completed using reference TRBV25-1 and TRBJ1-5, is EADIYQTPRYLVIGTGKKITLECSQTMGHDKMYWYQQDPGMELHLIHYSYGVNSTEKGDLSSESTVSRIRTEHFPLTLESARPSHTSQYLCASSGGTRQPQHFGDGTRLSIL.

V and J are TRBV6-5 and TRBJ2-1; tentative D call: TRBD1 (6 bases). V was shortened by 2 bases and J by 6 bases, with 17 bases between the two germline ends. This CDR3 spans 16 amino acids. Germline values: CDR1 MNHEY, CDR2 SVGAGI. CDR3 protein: CASSYQSARGGNEQFF. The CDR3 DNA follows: TGTGCCAGCAGTTACCAGTCGGCTAGAGGGGGCAATGAGCAGTTCTTC.

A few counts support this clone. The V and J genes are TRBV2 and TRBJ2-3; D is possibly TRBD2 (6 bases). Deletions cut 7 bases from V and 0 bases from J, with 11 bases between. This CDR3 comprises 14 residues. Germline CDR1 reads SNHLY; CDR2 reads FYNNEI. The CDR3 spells CASKRGTSTDTQYF. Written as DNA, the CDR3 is TGTGCCAGCAAACGCGGGACGAGCACAGATACGCAGTATTTT.

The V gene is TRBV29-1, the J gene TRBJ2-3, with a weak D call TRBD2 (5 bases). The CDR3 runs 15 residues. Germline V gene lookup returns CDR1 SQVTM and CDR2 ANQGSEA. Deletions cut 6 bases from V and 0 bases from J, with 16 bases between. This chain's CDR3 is CSVPQLATSTDTQYF. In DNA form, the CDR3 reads TGCAGCGTGCCTCAGTTAGCGACTAGCACAGATACGCAGTATTTT.

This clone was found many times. As DNA, the CDR3 is TGTGCCAGAGGAGGCTTACCCCCTCCAGAGTCCTACGAGCAGTACTTC. Amino acid sequence: CARGGLPPPESYEQYF. This chain links TRBV7-3 with TRBJ2-7, with a possible D match to TRBD2 (5 bases). CDR1 SGHTA and CDR2 FQGTGA come from the germline V gene. Between the trimmed V and J ends, which lost 9 bases and 1 base, there was a span of 22 bases. This CDR3 is built from 16 residues.

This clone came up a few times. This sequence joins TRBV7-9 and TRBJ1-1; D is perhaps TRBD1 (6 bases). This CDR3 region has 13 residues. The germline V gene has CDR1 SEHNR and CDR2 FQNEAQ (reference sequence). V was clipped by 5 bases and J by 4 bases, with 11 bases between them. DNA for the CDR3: TGTGCCAGCAGCACACAGGGTGCCACTGAAGCTTTCTTT. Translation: CASSTQGATEAFF.

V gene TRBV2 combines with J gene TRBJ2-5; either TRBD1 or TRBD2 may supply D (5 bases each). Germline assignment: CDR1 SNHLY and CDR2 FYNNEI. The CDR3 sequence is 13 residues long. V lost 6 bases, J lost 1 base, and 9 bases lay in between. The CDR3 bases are TGTGCCAGCAGCCGGGACCGCCAAGAGACCCAGTACTTC. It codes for CASSRDRQETQYF.

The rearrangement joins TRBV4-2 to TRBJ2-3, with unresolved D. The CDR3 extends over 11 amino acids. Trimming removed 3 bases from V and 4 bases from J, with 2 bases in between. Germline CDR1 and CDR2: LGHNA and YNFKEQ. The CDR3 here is CASSHPDTQYF. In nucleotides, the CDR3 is TGTGCCAGCAGCCATCCAGATACGCAGTATTTT.

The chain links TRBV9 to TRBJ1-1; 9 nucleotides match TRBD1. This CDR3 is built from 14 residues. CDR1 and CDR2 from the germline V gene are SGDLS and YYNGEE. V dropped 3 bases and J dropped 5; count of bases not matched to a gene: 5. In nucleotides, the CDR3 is TGTGCCAGCAGCGAGGGACAGGGTCCGACTGAAGCTTTCTTT. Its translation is CASSEGQGPTEAFF.

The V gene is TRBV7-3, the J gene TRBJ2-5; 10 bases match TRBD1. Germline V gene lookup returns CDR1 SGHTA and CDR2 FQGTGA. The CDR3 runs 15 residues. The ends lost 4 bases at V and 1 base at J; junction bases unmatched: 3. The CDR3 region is CASSSDRGVQETQYF. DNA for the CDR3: TGTGCCAGCAGCTCGGACAGGGGGGTCCAAGAGACCCAGTACTTC.

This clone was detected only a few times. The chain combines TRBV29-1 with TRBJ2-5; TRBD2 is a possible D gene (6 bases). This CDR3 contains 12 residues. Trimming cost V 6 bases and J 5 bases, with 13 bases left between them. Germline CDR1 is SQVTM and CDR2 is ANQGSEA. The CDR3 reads CSVLAVRETQYF. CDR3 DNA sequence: TGCAGCGTGTTAGCGGTTCGGGAGACCCAGTACTTC.

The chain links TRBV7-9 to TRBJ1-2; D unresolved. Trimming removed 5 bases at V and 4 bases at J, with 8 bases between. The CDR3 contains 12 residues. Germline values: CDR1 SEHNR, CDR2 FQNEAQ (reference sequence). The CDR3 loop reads CASSPVTYGYTF. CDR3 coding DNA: TGTGCCAGCAGCCCGGTCACCTATGGCTACACCTTC.

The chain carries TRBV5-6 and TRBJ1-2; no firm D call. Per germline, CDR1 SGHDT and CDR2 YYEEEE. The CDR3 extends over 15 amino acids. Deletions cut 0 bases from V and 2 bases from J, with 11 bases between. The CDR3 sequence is CASSLGHIPNYGYTF. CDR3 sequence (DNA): TGTGCCAGCAGCTTGGGACACATCCCCAACTATGGCTACACCTTC.

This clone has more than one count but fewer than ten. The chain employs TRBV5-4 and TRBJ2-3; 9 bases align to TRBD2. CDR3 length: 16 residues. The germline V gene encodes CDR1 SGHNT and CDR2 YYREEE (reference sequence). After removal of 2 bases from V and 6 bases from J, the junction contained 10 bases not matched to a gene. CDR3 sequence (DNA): TGTGCCAGCAGCTTAGCCGGCGGGAGGGCCTTGGATACGCAGTATTTT. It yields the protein CASSLAGGRALDTQYF.

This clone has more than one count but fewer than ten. The CDR3 nucleotides are TGTGCCAGCAGTGAATACAAGGGGGACTTAGAGACCCAGTACTTC. It encodes CASSEYKGDLETQYF. This chain links TRBV25-1 with TRBJ2-5; either TRBD1 or TRBD2 may supply D (6 bases each). The CDR3 has 15 residues. Trimming took 0 bases from V and 4 from J, leaving 12 bases between them. Germline CDR1 MGHDK, CDR2 SYGVNS.

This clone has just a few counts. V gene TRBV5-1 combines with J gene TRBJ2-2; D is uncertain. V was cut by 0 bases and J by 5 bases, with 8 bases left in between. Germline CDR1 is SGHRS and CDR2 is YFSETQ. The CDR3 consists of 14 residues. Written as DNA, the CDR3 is TGCGCCAGCAGCTTGGAGGGAATGACCGGGGAGCTGTTTTTT. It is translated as CASSLEGMTGELFF.

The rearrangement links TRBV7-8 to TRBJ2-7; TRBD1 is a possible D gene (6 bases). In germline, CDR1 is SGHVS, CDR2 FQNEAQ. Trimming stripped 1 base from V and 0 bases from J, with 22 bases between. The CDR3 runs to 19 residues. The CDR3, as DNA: TGTGCCAGCAGCTTAGACCTCGCGACGAAGGGACATCTCTCCTACGAGCAGTACTTC. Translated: CASSLDLATKGHLSYEQYF. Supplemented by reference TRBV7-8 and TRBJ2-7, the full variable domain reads GAGVSQSPRYKVAKRGQDVALRCDPISGHVSLFWYQQALGQGPEFLTYFQNEAQLDKSGLPSDRFFAERPEGSVSTLKIQRTQQEDSAVYLCASSLDLATKGHLSYEQYFGPGTRLTVT.